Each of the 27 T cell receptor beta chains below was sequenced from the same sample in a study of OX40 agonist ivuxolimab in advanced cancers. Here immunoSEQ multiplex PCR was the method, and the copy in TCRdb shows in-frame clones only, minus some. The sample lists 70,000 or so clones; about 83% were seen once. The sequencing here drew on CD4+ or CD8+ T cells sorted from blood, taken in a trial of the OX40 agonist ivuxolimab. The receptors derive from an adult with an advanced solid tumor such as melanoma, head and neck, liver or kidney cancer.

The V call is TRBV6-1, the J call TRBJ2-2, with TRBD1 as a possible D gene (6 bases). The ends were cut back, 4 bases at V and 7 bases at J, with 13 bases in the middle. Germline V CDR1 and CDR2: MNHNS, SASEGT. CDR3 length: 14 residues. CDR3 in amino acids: CASSVNRDNGELFF. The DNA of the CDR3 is TGTGCCAGCAGTGTAAACAGGGACAACGGGGAGCTGTTTTTT.

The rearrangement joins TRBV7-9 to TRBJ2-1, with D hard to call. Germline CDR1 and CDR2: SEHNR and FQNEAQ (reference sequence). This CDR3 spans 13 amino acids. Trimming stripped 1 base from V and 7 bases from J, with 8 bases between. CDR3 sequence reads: CASSLGGQNEQFF. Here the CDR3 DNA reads TGTGCCAGCAGCTTAGGAGGCCAAAATGAGCAGTTCTTC. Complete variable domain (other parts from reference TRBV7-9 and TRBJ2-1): DTGVSQNPRHKITKRGQNVTFRCDPISEHNRLYWYRQTLGQGPEFLTYFQNEAQLEKSRLLSDRFSAERPKGSFSTLEIQRTEQGDSAMYLCASSLGGQNEQFFGPGTRLTVL.

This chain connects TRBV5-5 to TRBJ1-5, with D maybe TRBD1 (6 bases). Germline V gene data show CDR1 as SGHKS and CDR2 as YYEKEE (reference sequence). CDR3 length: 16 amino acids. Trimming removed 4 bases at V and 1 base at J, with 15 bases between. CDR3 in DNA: TGTGCCAGCAGCGCCGTCGGGGGGGCCAGCAATCAGCCCCAGCATTTT. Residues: CASSAVGGASNQPQHF.

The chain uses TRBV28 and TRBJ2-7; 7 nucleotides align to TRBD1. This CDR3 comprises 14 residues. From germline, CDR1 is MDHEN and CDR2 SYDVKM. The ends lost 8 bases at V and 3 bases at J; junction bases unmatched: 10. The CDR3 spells CASSRQGDLYEQYF. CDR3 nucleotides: TGTGCCAGCTCCAGACAGGGAGATCTCTACGAGCAGTACTTC.

The CDR3, as DNA: TGTGCCAGCAGCTTAACTCAAGGCCAGCCCCAGCATTTT. Translation gives CASSLTQGQPQHF. V gene TRBV11-1 combines with J gene TRBJ1-5; D unresolved. Trimming stripped 2 bases from V and 7 bases from J, with 9 bases between. This CDR3 contains 13 residues. From germline, CDR1 is SGHAT and CDR2 FQDESV (reference sequence).

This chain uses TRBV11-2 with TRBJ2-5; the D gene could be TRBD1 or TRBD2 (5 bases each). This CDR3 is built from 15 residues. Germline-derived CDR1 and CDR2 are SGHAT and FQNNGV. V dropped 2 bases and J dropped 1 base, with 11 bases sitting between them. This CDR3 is CASSLSWGPQETQYF. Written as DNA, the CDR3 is TGTGCCAGCAGCTTATCCTGGGGACCCCAAGAGACCCAGTACTTC.

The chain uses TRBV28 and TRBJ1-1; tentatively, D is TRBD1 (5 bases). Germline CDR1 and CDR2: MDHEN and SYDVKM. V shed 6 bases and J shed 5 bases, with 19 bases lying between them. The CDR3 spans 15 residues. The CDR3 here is CASSPRGGESTEAFF. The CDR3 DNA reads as TGTGCCAGCAGCCCCCGCGGGGGGGAATCGACTGAAGCTTTCTTT.

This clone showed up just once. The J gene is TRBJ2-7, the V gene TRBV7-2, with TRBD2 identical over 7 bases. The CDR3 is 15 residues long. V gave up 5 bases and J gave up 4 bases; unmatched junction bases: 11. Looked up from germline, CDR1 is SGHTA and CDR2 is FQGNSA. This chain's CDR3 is CASSPGWGGRYEQYF. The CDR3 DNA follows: TGTGCCAGCAGCCCGGGGTGGGGGGGAAGGTACGAGCAGTACTTC.

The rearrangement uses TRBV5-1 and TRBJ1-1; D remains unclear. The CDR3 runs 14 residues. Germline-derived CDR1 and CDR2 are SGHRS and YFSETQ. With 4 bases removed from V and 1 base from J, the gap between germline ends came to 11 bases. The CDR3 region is CASSLWVGNTEAFF. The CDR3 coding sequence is TGCGCCAGCAGCCTGTGGGTCGGGAACACTGAAGCTTTCTTT.

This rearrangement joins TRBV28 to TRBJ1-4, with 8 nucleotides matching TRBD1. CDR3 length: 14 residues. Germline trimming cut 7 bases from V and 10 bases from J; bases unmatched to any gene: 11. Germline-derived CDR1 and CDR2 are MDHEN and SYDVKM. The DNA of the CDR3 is TGTGCCAGCACCTACCCCGGACAGGGCGGAAAACTGTTTTTT. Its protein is CASTYPGQGGKLFF.

This CDR3 reads CAIRGEGTDTQYF. CDR3 DNA sequence: TGTGCCATCAGGGGCGAGGGTACAGATACGCAGTATTTT. The chain couples TRBV10-3 to TRBJ2-3, with a tentative D call TRBD2 (5 bases). The CDR3 covers 13 residues. CDR1 ENHRY and CDR2 SYGVKD come from the germline V gene. Trimming left V 6 bases short and J 3 bases short, with 10 bases between.

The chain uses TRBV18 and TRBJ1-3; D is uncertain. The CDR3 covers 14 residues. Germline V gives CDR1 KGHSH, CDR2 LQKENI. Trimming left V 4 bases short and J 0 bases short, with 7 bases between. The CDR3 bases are TGTGCCAGCTCACGCGTAAGCTCTGGAAACACCATATATTTT. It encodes CASSRVSSGNTIYF.

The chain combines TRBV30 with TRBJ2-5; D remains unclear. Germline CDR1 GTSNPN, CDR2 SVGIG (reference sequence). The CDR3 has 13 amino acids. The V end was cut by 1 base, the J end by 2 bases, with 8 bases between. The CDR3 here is CAWSGKAQETQYF. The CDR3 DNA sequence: TGTGCCTGGAGTGGGAAGGCGCAAGAGACCCAGTACTTC.

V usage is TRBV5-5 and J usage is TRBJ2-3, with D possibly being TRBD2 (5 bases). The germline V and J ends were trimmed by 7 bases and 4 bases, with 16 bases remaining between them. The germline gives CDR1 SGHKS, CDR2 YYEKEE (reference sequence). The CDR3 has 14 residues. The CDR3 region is CASQRAGGPDTQYF. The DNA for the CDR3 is TGTGCCAGCCAGAGGGCGGGCGGGCCAGATACGCAGTATTTT.

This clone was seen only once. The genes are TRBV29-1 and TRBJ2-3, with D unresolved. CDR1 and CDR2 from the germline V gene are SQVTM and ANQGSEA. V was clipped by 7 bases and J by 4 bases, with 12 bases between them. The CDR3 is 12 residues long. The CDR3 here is CSGLVGSDTQYF. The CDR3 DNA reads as TGCAGCGGCTTGGTCGGGTCAGATACGCAGTATTTT.

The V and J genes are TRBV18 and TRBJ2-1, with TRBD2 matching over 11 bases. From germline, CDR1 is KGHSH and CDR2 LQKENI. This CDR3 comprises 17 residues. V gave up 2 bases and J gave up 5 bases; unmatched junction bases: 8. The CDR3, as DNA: TGTGCCAGCTCACCAGGACCCCTGACTAGCGGGAACAATGAGCAGTTCTTC. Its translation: CASSPGPLTSGNNEQFF.

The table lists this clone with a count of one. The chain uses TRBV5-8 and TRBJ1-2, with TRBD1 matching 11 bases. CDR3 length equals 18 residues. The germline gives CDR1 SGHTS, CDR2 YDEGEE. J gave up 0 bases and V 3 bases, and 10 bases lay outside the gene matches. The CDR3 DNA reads TGTGCCAGCAGCTACTCTACGGGACAGGGGGAAGCTAACTATGGCTACACCTTC. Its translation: CASSYSTGQGEANYGYTF.

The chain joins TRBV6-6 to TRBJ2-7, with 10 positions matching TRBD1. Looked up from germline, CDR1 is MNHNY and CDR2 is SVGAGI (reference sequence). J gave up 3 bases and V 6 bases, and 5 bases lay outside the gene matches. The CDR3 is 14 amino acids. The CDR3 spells CASRPTGGSYEQYF. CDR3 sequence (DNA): TGTGCCAGCAGGCCGACAGGGGGCAGCTACGAGCAGTACTTC.

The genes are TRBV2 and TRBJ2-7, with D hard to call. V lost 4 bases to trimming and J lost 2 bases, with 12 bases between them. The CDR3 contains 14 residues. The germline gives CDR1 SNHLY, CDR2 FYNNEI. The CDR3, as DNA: TGTGCCAGCAGTGCCCCAGGCCTCCCCTACGAGCAGTACTTC. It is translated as CASSAPGLPYEQYF.

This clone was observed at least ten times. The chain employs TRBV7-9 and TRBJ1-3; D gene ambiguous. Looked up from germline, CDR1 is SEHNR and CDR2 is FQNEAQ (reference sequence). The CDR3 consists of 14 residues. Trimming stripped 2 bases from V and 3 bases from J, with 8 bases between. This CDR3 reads CASSLMGLGNTIYF. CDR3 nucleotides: TGTGCCAGCAGCTTAATGGGCCTTGGAAACACCATATATTTT.

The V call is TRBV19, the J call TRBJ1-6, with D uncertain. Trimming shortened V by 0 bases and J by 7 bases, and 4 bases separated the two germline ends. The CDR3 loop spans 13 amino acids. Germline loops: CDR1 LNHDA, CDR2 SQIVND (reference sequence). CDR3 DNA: TGTGCCAGTAGTATAGAAAAGAATTCACCCCTCCACTTT. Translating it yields CASSIEKNSPLHF. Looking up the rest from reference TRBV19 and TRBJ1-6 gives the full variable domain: DGGITQSPKYLFRKEGQNVTLSCEQNLNHDAMYWYRQDPGQGLRLIYYSQIVNDFQKGDIAEGYSVSREKKESFPLTVTSAQKNPTAFYLCASSIEKNSPLHFGNGTRLTVT.

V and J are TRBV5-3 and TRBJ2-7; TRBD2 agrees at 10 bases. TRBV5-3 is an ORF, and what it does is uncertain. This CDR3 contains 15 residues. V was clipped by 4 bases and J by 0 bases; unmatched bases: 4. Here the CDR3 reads CARSEIAGGSYEQYF. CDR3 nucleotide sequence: TGTGCCAGAAGCGAAATAGCGGGGGGCTCCTACGAGCAGTACTTC.

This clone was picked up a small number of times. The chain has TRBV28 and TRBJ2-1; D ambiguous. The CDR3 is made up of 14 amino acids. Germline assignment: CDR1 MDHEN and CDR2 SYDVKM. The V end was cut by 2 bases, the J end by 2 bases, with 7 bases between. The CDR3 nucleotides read TGTGCCAGCAGTTTAACGTGGGCCTACAATGAGCAGTTCTTC. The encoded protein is CASSLTWAYNEQFF. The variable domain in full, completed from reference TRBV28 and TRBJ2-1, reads DVKVTQSSRYLVKRTGEKVFLECVQDMDHENMFWYRQDPGLGLRLIYFSYDVKMKEKGDIPEGYSVSREKKERFSLILESASTNQTSMYLCASSLTWAYNEQFFGPGTRLTVL.

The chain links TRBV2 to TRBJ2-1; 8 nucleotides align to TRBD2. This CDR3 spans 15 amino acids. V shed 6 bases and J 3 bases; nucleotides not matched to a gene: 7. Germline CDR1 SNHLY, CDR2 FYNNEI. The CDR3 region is CASSKGLAGYNEQFF. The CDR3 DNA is TGTGCCAGCAGCAAAGGGCTAGCGGGCTACAATGAGCAGTTCTTC.

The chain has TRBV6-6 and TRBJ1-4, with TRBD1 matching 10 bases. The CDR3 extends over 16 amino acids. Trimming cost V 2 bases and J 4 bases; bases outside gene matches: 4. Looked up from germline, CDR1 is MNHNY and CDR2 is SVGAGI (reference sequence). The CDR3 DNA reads TGTGCCAGCAGTTACGCGGGACAGGGGCTTAATGAAAAACTGTTTTTT. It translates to CASSYAGQGLNEKLFF.

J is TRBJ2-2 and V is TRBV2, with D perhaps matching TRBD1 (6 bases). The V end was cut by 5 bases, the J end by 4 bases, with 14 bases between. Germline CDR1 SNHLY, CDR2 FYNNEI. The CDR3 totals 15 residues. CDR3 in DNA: TGTGCCAGCAGTACTCCGGGACAACCCACCGGGGAGCTGTTTTTT. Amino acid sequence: CASSTPGQPTGELFF.

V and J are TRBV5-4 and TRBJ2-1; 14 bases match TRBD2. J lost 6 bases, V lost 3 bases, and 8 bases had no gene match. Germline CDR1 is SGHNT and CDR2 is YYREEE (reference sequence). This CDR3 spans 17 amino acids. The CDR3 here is CASSSTTGLAGGNEQFF. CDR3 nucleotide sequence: TGTGCCAGCAGCTCGACTACAGGACTAGCGGGGGGCAATGAGCAGTTCTTC.